One sample yielded the 22 T cell receptor beta chains listed below, sequenced in a study of blood T cell repertoires in COVID-19. This table comes from immunoSEQ multiplex PCR, and its TCRdb copy is limited to in-frame clones, with some not included. The data hold around 430,000 clones, with 80% to 90% observed a single time. The sequenced sample was PBMCs or T cells enriched from blood (not recorded which). The receptors stem from a woman aged 50 to 65 who had recovered from COVID-19.

The chain recombines TRBV28 with TRBJ1-6; TRBD1 aligns across 9 bases. The CDR3 loop spans 18 amino acids. V lost 5 bases, J lost 0 bases, and 8 bases stayed unmatched. Germline V gene data show CDR1 as MDHEN and CDR2 as SYDVKM. The CDR3 nucleotides are TGTGCCAGCAGTCCGGGACAGGGCTTAGGCTCCTATAATTCACCCCTCCACTTT. The encoded protein is CASSPGQGLGSYNSPLHF.

In its sample, this clone was seen a few times. The chain joins TRBV11-2 to TRBJ1-1, with a possible D match to TRBD1 (6 bases). The V end was cut by 5 bases, the J end by 0 bases, with 16 bases between. CDR3 length: 16 amino acids. Germline assignment: CDR1 SGHAT and CDR2 FQNNGV. The CDR3 DNA follows: TGTGCCAGCAGCCCTATAAGGGGACAACTGAACACTGAAGCTTTCTTT. This gives the protein CASSPIRGQLNTEAFF. Filled out from reference TRBV11-2 and TRBJ1-1, the complete variable domain reads EAGVAQSPRYKIIEKRQSVAFWCNPISGHATLYWYQQILGQGPKLLIQFQNNGVVDDSQLPKDRFSAERLKGVDSTLKIQPAKLEDSAVYLCASSPIRGQLNTEAFFGQGTRLTVV.

The chain carries TRBV6-2 or TRBV6-3 and TRBJ1-5; 7 bases align to TRBD1. CDR3 length: 13 residues. Germline V gene lookup returns CDR1 MNHEY and CDR2 SVGEGT. V was clipped by 5 bases and J by 6 bases; unmatched bases: 4. CDR3 residues: CASSRQGIQPQHF. The CDR3 DNA reads as TGTGCCAGCAGTCGACAGGGTATTCAGCCCCAGCATTTT.

This clone was recorded at least ten times. The J gene is TRBJ1-2, the V gene TRBV30; 7 nucleotides line up with TRBD1. Germline trimming cut 5 bases from V and 4 bases from J; bases unmatched to any gene: 10. Germline V gene data show CDR1 as GTSNPN and CDR2 as SVGIG (reference sequence). This CDR3 comprises 14 residues. The CDR3 coding sequence is TGTGCCTGGGTCGGGACAGCCCGGGCCTATGGCTACACCTTC. It yields the protein CAWVGTARAYGYTF. Combining the CDR3 with reference TRBV30 and TRBJ1-2 gives the whole variable domain SQTIHQWPATLVQPVGSPLSLECTVEGTSNPNLYWYRQAAGRGLQLLFYSVGIGQISSEVPQNLSASRPQDRQFILSSKKLLLSDSGFYLCAWVGTARAYGYTFGSGTRLTVV.

This chain uses TRBV6-5 with TRBJ2-3, with 7 bases fitting TRBD2. CDR1 MNHEY and CDR2 SVGAGI come from the germline V gene. Trimming removed 5 bases from V and 8 bases from J; junction bases left unmatched: 7. The CDR3 extends over 13 amino acids. CDR3 DNA sequence: TGTGCCAGCAGTCAATCTATAGCGGGTACGCAGTATTTT. It codes for CASSQSIAGTQYF.

CDR3 residues: CASSKKDRDYYGYTF. The CDR3 DNA sequence: TGTGCCAGTAGCAAAAAGGACAGGGATTACTATGGCTACACCTTC. The rearrangement joins TRBV19 to TRBJ1-2, with 8 bases lining up with TRBD1. The V gene end was trimmed by 6 bases and the J gene end by 3 bases; junction bases not matched to a gene: 9. The germline gives CDR1 LNHDA, CDR2 SQIVND (reference sequence). The CDR3 runs 15 residues.

V and J are TRBV30 and TRBJ1-1; 7 bases line up with TRBD1. CDR3 length: 13 amino acids. J was trimmed by 5 bases and V by 2 bases; bases with no gene match: 5. CDR1 and CDR2 (germline): GTSNPN, SVGIG (reference sequence). The CDR3 here is CAWSYRGGTEAFF. For the CDR3, the DNA is TGTGCCTGGAGTTACAGGGGTGGAACTGAAGCTTTCTTT. The whole variable domain, filled in from reference TRBV30 and TRBJ1-1, reads SQTIHQWPATLVQPVGSPLSLECTVEGTSNPNLYWYRQAAGRGLQLLFYSVGIGQISSEVPQNLSASRPQDRQFILSSKKLLLSDSGFYLCAWSYRGGTEAFFGQGTRLTVV.

The DNA for the CDR3 is TGTGCCAGCAGCTTTTCCCGGGGGGGCCTCCAAGAGACCCAGTACTTC. Residues: CASSFSRGGLQETQYF. The chain uses TRBV5-5 and TRBJ2-5; TRBD2 agrees at 8 bases. The V and J ends lost 2 bases and 1 base, in that order; junction bases with no gene match: 7. The CDR3 runs to 16 residues. Germline V CDR1 and CDR2: SGHKS, YYEKEE (reference sequence).

This rearrangement joins TRBV28 to TRBJ1-4; no clear D. The germline gives CDR1 MDHEN, CDR2 SYDVKM. V was pared by 5 bases and J by 8 bases, with 21 bases between. The length of the CDR3 is 16 residues. CDR3: CASSRIGRGVEEKLFF. CDR3 nucleotides: TGTGCCAGCAGTAGGATCGGGCGCGGGGTAGAAGAAAAACTGTTTTTT.

The rearrangement uses TRBV5-8 and TRBJ1-6; no clear D. CDR1 and CDR2 (germline): SGHTS, YDEGEE. V lost 9 bases to trimming and J lost 7 bases, with 17 bases between them. There are 14 residues in the CDR3. The chain's CDR3 is CANPREEGNSPLHF. The DNA of the CDR3 is TGTGCCAACCCGCGGGAGGAAGGCAATTCACCCCTCCACTTT.

The J gene is TRBJ1-3, the V gene TRBV11-2; D is ambiguous. The CDR3 is 12 amino acids. From germline, CDR1 is SGHAT and CDR2 FQNNGV. V was shortened by 5 bases and J by 10 bases, with 12 bases between the two germline ends. The CDR3 region has the DNA TGTGCCAGCAGCCCCCCATTAGAGACCATATATTTT. Protein product: CASSPPLETIYF.

This clone was counted a single time. The CDR3 loop reads CASSLGGAGSKNHEQYF. The DNA for the CDR3 is TGTGCCAGCAGCTTGGGCGGGGCAGGGTCCAAGAACCACGAGCAGTACTTC. J is TRBJ2-7 and V is TRBV5-4; TRBD2 is a possible D gene (6 bases). Germline V gene lookup returns CDR1 SGHNT and CDR2 YYREEE (reference sequence). This CDR3 contains 17 residues. V gave up 0 bases and J gave up 5 bases, with 21 bases separating them.

The chain employs TRBV6-6 and TRBJ1-3, with D possibly TRBD1 on 6 matching bases. The CDR3 consists of 15 residues. Trimming took 6 bases from V and 0 from J, leaving 12 bases between them. Germline V gene sequence: CDR1 MNHNY, CDR2 SVGAGI (reference sequence). This CDR3 is CASRSGASSGNTIYF. The CDR3 nucleotides are TGTGCCAGCAGGTCAGGGGCTTCCTCTGGAAACACCATATATTTT.

The rearrangement uses TRBV2 and TRBJ2-2; 14 bases fit TRBD2. V trimming: 5 bases; J trimming: 5 bases; junction bases outside the gene matches: 4. CDR3 length: 16 amino acids. Germline lookup yields CDR1 SNHLY and CDR2 FYNNEI. The CDR3 coding sequence is TGTGCCAGCAGTAGACTAGCGGGGGGGCAGACCGGGGAGCTGTTTTTT. It specifies CASSRLAGGQTGELFF.

The V and J genes are TRBV19 and TRBJ2-2; 10 bases agree with TRBD2. The junction had 9 bases not matched to a gene; V was cut back by 7 bases and J by 1 base. Germline CDR1 and CDR2: LNHDA and SQIVND (reference sequence). The CDR3 is 17 residues long. CDR3 residues: CASNGGLAVMNTGELFF. CDR3 nucleotide sequence: TGTGCCAGTAACGGCGGACTAGCGGTTATGAACACCGGGGAGCTGTTTTTT.

The chain is built from TRBV5-1 and TRBJ2-2, with 7 bases matching TRBD1. CDR3 size: 13 residues. V dropped 5 bases and J dropped 3; count of bases not matched to a gene: 1. Germline CDR1 and CDR2: SGHRS and YFSETQ. This CDR3 is CASRQGDTGELFF. Written as DNA, the CDR3 is TGCGCCAGCAGGCAGGGGGACACCGGGGAGCTGTTTTTT.

Worth noting for this clone: One end of the junction does not line up with germline, which may come from a read error. This sequence joins TRBV18 and TRBJ2-7; 9 positions match TRBD1. This CDR3 is 15 amino acids long. Germline-derived CDR1 and CDR2 are KGHSH and LQKENI. The CDR3 sequence: CASSPPGQGPYEQYF. The CDR3, as DNA: TGTGCCAGCTCGCCACCGGGACAGGGTCCCTACGAGCAGTACTTC.

V usage is TRBV29-1 and J usage is TRBJ2-3, with TRBD2 identical over 10 bases. The germline gives CDR1 SQVTM, CDR2 ANQGSEA. The CDR3 spans 15 residues. Germline trimming cut 4 bases from V and 1 base from J; bases unmatched to any gene: 5. In nucleotides, the CDR3 is TGCAGCGTTGGTCGCGGGACTAGCGGCACAGATACGCAGTATTTT. Its protein is CSVGRGTSGTDTQYF.

This rearrangement joins TRBV21-1 to TRBJ1-5; TRBD1, the table's D call, was not compared with the DNA. TRBV21-1 is a pseudogene segment. There are 15 residues in the CDR3. CDR3: CASSNRGRFNQPQHF. The DNA of the CDR3 is TGTGCCAGCAGCAACAGGGGGCGGTTCAATCAGCCCCAGCATTTT.

This clone has more than one count but fewer than ten. The V call is TRBV5-5, the J call TRBJ1-6; no clear D. CDR1 and CDR2 (germline): SGHKS, YYEKEE (reference sequence). V dropped 2 bases and J dropped 1 base, with 16 bases sitting between them. The CDR3 length is 18 residues. The CDR3 loop is CASSFGLSGQSYNSPLHF. The CDR3 DNA reads TGTGCCAGCAGCTTTGGACTGTCCGGCCAGTCCTATAATTCACCCCTCCACTTT.

The chain combines TRBV6-1 with TRBJ2-4; D is possibly TRBD1 (5 bases). CDR1 and CDR2 (germline): MNHNS, SASEGT. The CDR3 runs 12 residues. V lost 5 bases to trimming and J lost 15 bases, with 17 bases between them. CDR3 bases: TGTGCCAGCAGTTCCGAGAGCAGGGATTTGTACTTC. Its translation is CASSSESRDLYF.

In this sample, this clone turned up a few times. The rearrangement uses TRBV15 and TRBJ1-2; D remains ambiguous. The germline V gene has CDR1 LNHNV and CDR2 YYDKDF (reference sequence). This CDR3 comprises 14 residues. The ends were cut back, 2 bases at V and 4 bases at J, with 11 bases in the middle. The CDR3 reads CATSRSQVRYGYTF. CDR3 bases: TGTGCCACCAGCAGAAGCCAGGTCCGCTATGGCTACACCTTC. The variable domain in full, completed from reference TRBV15 and TRBJ1-2, reads DAMVIQNPRYQVTQFGKPVTLSCSQTLNHNVMYWYQQKSSQAPKLLFHYYDKDFNNEADTPDNFQSRRPNTSFCFLDIRSPGLGDTAMYLCATSRSQVRYGYTFGSGTRLTVV.